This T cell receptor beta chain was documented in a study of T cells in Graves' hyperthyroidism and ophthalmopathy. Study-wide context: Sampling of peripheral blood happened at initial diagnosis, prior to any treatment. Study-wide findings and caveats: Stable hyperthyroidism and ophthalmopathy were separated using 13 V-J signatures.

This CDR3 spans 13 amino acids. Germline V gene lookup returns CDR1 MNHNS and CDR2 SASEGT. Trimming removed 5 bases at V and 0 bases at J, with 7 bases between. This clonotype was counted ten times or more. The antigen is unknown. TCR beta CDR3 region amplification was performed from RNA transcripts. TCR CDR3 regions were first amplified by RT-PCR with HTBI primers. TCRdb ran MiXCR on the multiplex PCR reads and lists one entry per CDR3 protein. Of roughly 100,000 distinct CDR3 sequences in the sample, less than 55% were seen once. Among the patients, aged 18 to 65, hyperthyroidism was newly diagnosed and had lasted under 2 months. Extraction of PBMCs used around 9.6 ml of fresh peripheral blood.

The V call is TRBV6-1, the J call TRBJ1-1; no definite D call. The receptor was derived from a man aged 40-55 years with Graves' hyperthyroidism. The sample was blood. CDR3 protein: CASSLSVNTEAFF. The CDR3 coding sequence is TGTGCCAGCAGTCTTTCAGTGAACACTGAAGCTTTCTTT.